The clone carrying this TCR beta chain was observed a single time. TCRdb keeps only in-frame clones here, not all; method: immunoSEQ multiplex PCR. The repertoire has 200,000 to 250,000 clones, 86% of them found once; the top ten carry more than 4%. These data are taken from a study of blood T cell repertoires in COVID-19. This CDR3 spans 14 amino acids. The V gene's germline CDR1 is SGHVS and CDR2 FNYEAQ. V trimming: 1 base; J trimming: 8 bases; junction bases outside the gene matches: 4. Material: PBMCs or T cells enriched from blood (not recorded which). The rearrangement links TRBV7-6 to TRBJ2-1; 8 bases line up with TRBD2. The source is a woman in her thirties who had been exposed to COVID-19. The CDR3 DNA reads TGTGCCAGCAGCTTAGGCGTACTAGCGGATGAGCAGTTCTTC. Translated, it gives CASSLGVLADEQFF.